The rows below give T cell receptor beta chains drawn from one sample of a study of OX40 agonist ivuxolimab in advanced cancers. The table came from immunoSEQ multiplex PCR; TCRdb's copy has only in-frame clones and leaves some out. This repertoire shows 30,000 or so clones, approximately 86% found once; its top ten account for 25% to 40%. The sample was CD4+ or CD8+ T cells sorted from blood, taken in a trial of the OX40 agonist ivuxolimab. Receptors originate from an adult with an advanced solid tumor such as melanoma, head and neck, liver or kidney cancer. The CDR3 runs from the conserved cysteine through the conserved F or W. The D gene is left open where the match is weak. Size tells how often a clone was seen (once, few, many) or the class of an expanded clone, and some rows leave it out.

cdr3_nt: TGCGCCAGCAGTGAGGGATACATGAACACTGAAGCTTTCTTT
cdr3_aa: CASSEGYMNTEAFF
d_call: .
v_call: TRBV10-1
j_call: TRBJ1-1
clone_size: .

cdr3_nt: TGTGCCAGCAGCACGACAGCGTATAGCAATCAGCCCCAGCATTTT
cdr3_aa: CASSTTAYSNQPQHF
d_call: .
v_call: TRBV6-1
j_call: TRBJ1-5
clone_size: few

cdr3_nt: TGCAGCGTTGGGACTAGCGGGATTAGCACAGATACGCAGTATTTT
cdr3_aa: CSVGTSGISTDTQYF
d_call: TRBD2
v_call: TRBV29-1
j_call: TRBJ2-3
clone_size: .

cdr3_nt: TGCGCCAGCAGTGACCGGCCACTGAACACTGAAGCTTTCTTT
cdr3_aa: CASSDRPLNTEAFF
d_call: .
v_call: TRBV10-1
j_call: TRBJ1-1
clone_size: .

cdr3_nt: TGTGCCAGCAGTCCTGCGACAGGGTTCGAGCAGTACTTC
cdr3_aa: CASSPATGFEQYF
d_call: TRBD1
v_call: TRBV27
j_call: TRBJ2-7
clone_size: once

cdr3_nt: TGTGCCAGCAGCCTCTCGGGGGGCTCCTTGGAGTTGCAAGAGACCCAGTACTTC
cdr3_aa: CASSLSGGSLELQETQYF
d_call: .
v_call: TRBV28
j_call: TRBJ2-5
clone_size: .

cdr3_nt: TGTGCCAGTAGCATAGCGGGAGGGGAATACGAGCAGTACTTC
cdr3_aa: CASSIAGGEYEQYF
d_call: TRBD2
v_call: TRBV19
j_call: TRBJ2-7
clone_size: once

cdr3_nt: TGCGCCAGCAGTGAAGGTCCAGGACCAACCTACGAGCAGTACTTC
cdr3_aa: CASSEGPGPTYEQYF
d_call: .
v_call: TRBV10-1
j_call: TRBJ2-7
clone_size: .

cdr3_nt: TGTGCCAGCAGCTCGGGTGACGGGAGGTCCTACGAGCAGTACTTC
cdr3_aa: CASSSGDGRSYEQYF
d_call: TRBD2
v_call: TRBV11-3
j_call: TRBJ2-7
clone_size: once

cdr3_nt: TGTGCCAGCAGCTCCCAGACATCAGCCGAGCAGTACTTC
cdr3_aa: CASSSQTSAEQYF
d_call: .
v_call: TRBV9
j_call: TRBJ2-7
clone_size: .

cdr3_nt: TGTGCCAGCAGCCTGCAGGGGAGGTTCAGCAATCAGCCCCAGCATTTT
cdr3_aa: CASSLQGRFSNQPQHF
d_call: .
v_call: TRBV27
j_call: TRBJ1-5
clone_size: .

cdr3_nt: TGTGCCAGCAGTTTATCCGCTGCCTACGAGCAGTACTTC
cdr3_aa: CASSLSAAYEQYF
d_call: .
v_call: TRBV27
j_call: TRBJ2-7
clone_size: .

cdr3_nt: TGTGCCAGCAGTGATTATCTCACAGATACGCAGTATTTT
cdr3_aa: CASSDYLTDTQYF
d_call: .
v_call: TRBV2
j_call: TRBJ2-3
clone_size: few

cdr3_nt: TGTGCCAGTAGTAGACGGTCAAGCAATCAGCCCCAGCATTTT
cdr3_aa: CASSRRSSNQPQHF
d_call: .
v_call: TRBV19
j_call: TRBJ1-5
clone_size: .

cdr3_nt: TGTGCCAGCAGCTACGAAGCGGCAAGCTCCTACAATGAGCAGTTCTTC
cdr3_aa: CASSYEAASSYNEQFF
d_call: .
v_call: TRBV7-2
j_call: TRBJ2-1
clone_size: .

cdr3_nt: TGTGCCAGTAGTCCGCAGGACAGCACAGATACGCAGTATTTT
cdr3_aa: CASSPQDSTDTQYF
d_call: .
v_call: TRBV19
j_call: TRBJ2-3
clone_size: .

cdr3_nt: TGCGCCAGCAGCTTGGACGGGAGGGGCGACGAGCAGTACTTC
cdr3_aa: CASSLDGRGDEQYF
d_call: TRBD2
v_call: TRBV5-1
j_call: TRBJ2-7
clone_size: .

cdr3_nt: TGCAGCGGGGGGGGTAGGGAGCAGTACTTC
cdr3_aa: CSGGGREQYF
d_call: TRBD2
v_call: TRBV29-1
j_call: TRBJ2-7
clone_size: .

cdr3_nt: TGTGCCAGCAGCTTAAGTACCGGGCGAGAGACCCAGTACTTC
cdr3_aa: CASSLSTGRETQYF
d_call: .
v_call: TRBV4-2
j_call: TRBJ2-5
clone_size: many

cdr3_nt: TGTGCCAGCAGCGATCCCGGGACAGGGGAAACCGGGGAGCTGTTTTTT
cdr3_aa: CASSDPGTGETGELFF
d_call: TRBD1
v_call: TRBV5-4
j_call: TRBJ2-2
clone_size: .

cdr3_nt: TGTGCCAGCAGCTTGGGGGGTATAGGCGTCTACGAGCAGTACTTC
cdr3_aa: CASSLGGIGVYEQYF
d_call: .
v_call: TRBV5-4
j_call: TRBJ2-7
clone_size: .

cdr3_nt: TGTGCCAGCAGTGATGGAGGGGGCAATGGCTACACCTTC
cdr3_aa: CASSDGGGNGYTF
d_call: TRBD1
v_call: TRBV2
j_call: TRBJ1-2
clone_size: once

cdr3_nt: TGTGCCAGCGGCGTTGGGGGGAGAGACATTCAGTACTTC
cdr3_aa: CASGVGGRDIQYF
d_call: .
v_call: TRBV27
j_call: TRBJ2-4
clone_size: .

cdr3_nt: TGTGCCAGCAGGGTCGGACAGGACACTGAAGCTTTCTTT
cdr3_aa: CASRVGQDTEAFF
d_call: TRBD1
v_call: TRBV6-5
j_call: TRBJ1-1
clone_size: .

cdr3_nt: TGTGCCAGCAGTGACTCGACTAGCGGGAGCAATGAGCAGTTCTTC
cdr3_aa: CASSDSTSGSNEQFF
d_call: TRBD2
v_call: TRBV6-4
j_call: TRBJ2-1
clone_size: .

cdr3_nt: TGTGCCAGCAGTTTATCGCCTAGCGGGAGGGCGGAGGAGACCCAGTACTTC
cdr3_aa: CASSLSPSGRAEETQYF
d_call: TRBD2
v_call: TRBV27
j_call: TRBJ2-5
clone_size: .

cdr3_nt: TGTGCCAGCAGCCTTGGGACAGGGGGCGTTCAGCCCCAGCATTTT
cdr3_aa: CASSLGTGGVQPQHF
d_call: TRBD1
v_call: TRBV28
j_call: TRBJ1-5
clone_size: once

cdr3_nt: TGCGCCAGCAGCCAAGATACTAGCGGCTACGAGCAGTACTTC
cdr3_aa: CASSQDTSGYEQYF
d_call: TRBD2
v_call: TRBV4-3
j_call: TRBJ2-7
clone_size: .

cdr3_nt: TGTGCCACCAGCAGAGAGCAGGGGCCCACAGATACGCAGTATTTT
cdr3_aa: CATSREQGPTDTQYF
d_call: .
v_call: TRBV15
j_call: TRBJ2-3
clone_size: .

cdr3_nt: TGTGCCAGCAGCCATGGGATGGGGGGTGGTGAGCAGTTCTTC
cdr3_aa: CASSHGMGGGEQFF
d_call: .
v_call: TRBV4-2
j_call: TRBJ2-1
clone_size: .

cdr3_nt: TGTGCCAGCAGTGACAAGAGGATGAACACTGAAGCTTTCTTT
cdr3_aa: CASSDKRMNTEAFF
d_call: .
v_call: TRBV2
j_call: TRBJ1-1
clone_size: once

cdr3_nt: TGTGCCAGCAGCCAAGCCTCTGTCCGGACTAGCGGATCCTACAATGAGCAGTTCTTC
cdr3_aa: CASSQASVRTSGSYNEQFF
d_call: TRBD2
v_call: TRBV7-3
j_call: TRBJ2-1
clone_size: .

cdr3_nt: TGTGCCAGCAGCTTGAATGGACAGGGGGTAGGGACCGGGGAGCTGTTTTTT
cdr3_aa: CASSLNGQGVGTGELFF
d_call: TRBD1
v_call: TRBV5-5
j_call: TRBJ2-2
clone_size: .

cdr3_nt: TGTGCCAGCAGCCCAGGGGCTCTTAGCAATCAGCCCCAGCATTTT
cdr3_aa: CASSPGALSNQPQHF
d_call: .
v_call: TRBV7-2
j_call: TRBJ1-5
clone_size: .

cdr3_nt: TGTGCCAGCAGCTTAATTAGTGCGGGTTCCTACGAGCAGTACTTC
cdr3_aa: CASSLISAGSYEQYF
d_call: .
v_call: TRBV11-2
j_call: TRBJ2-7
clone_size: .

cdr3_nt: TGTGCCAGCACCTGGGTTGCAGGGACATTCTCTGGAAACACCATATATTTT
cdr3_aa: CASTWVAGTFSGNTIYF
d_call: .
v_call: TRBV11-2
j_call: TRBJ1-3
clone_size: .

cdr3_nt: TGTGCCAGCAGCTTAGTTCTGGGGAGGGGCGAGCAGTACTTC
cdr3_aa: CASSLVLGRGEQYF
d_call: TRBD2
v_call: TRBV7-9
j_call: TRBJ2-7
clone_size: .

cdr3_nt: TGCGCCAGCAGCTACCGGGACTCCAATGAGCAGTTCTTC
cdr3_aa: CASSYRDSNEQFF
d_call: .
v_call: TRBV5-1
j_call: TRBJ2-1
clone_size: .

cdr3_nt: TGTGCCAGCAGCCAAGATACTCGCACGTTATCAGAGACCCAGTACTTC
cdr3_aa: CASSQDTRTLSETQYF
d_call: .
v_call: TRBV14
j_call: TRBJ2-5
clone_size: .

cdr3_nt: TGTGCCAGCAGTTTAAGTTGGACTAGCGGGAGGGTAGTAGACGGGGAGCTGTTTTTT
cdr3_aa: CASSLSWTSGRVVDGELFF
d_call: TRBD2
v_call: TRBV28
j_call: TRBJ2-2
clone_size: .